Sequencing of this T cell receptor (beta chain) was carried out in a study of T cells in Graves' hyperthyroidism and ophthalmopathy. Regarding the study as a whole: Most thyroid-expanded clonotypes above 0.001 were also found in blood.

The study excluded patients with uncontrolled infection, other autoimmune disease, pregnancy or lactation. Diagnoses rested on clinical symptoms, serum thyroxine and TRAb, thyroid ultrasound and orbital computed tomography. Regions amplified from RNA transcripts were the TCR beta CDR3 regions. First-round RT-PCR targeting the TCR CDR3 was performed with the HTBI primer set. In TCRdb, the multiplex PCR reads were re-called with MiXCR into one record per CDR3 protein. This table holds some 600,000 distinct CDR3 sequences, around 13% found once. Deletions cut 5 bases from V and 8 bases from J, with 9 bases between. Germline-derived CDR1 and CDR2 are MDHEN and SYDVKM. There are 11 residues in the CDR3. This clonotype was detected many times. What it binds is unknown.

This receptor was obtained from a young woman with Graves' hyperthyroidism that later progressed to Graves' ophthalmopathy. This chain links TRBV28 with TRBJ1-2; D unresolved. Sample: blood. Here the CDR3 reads CASSPKGGYTF. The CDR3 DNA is TGTGCCAGCAGTCCAAAAGGGGGCTACACCTTC.